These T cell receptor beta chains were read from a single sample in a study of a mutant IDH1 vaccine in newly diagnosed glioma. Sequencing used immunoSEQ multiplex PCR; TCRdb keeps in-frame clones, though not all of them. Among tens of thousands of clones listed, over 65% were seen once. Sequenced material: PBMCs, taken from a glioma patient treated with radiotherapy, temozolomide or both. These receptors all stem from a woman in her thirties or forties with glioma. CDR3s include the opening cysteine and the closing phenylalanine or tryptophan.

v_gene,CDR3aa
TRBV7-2,CASSLTGRSPLHF
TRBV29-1,CSADKTGTNYGYTF
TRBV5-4,CASSRGQGPEAFF
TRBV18,CASRSGTATYEQYF
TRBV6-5,CASGRVPSNQPQHF
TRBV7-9,CASSQTGYGYTF
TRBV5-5,CASTLGISGQETQYF
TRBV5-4,CASSLVGALTYGYTF
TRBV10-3,CAISGGQGGRNTEAFF
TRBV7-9,CASSFRTGVNTEAFF
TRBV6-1,CASSGIPWDTQYF
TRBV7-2,CASSSGQGPTGELFF
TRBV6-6,CASSSLDRGGTEAFF
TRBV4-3,CASSPRDSSSASYEQYF
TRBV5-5,CASSSIPGSTYGYTF
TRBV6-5,CASSRSGQQETQYF
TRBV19,CASSMTPFLAQHF
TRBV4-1,CASSQLGGSTDTQYF
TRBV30,CAWSPRRGTEAFF
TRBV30,CAWSVRGYEQYF
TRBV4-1,CASSQGEFSGNTIYF
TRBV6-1,CASSEMGGFSDEQFF
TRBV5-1,CASSLVGSGLGTDTQYF
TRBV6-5,CASSYGRGVNTEAFF
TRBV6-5,CASTRGGGDYEQYF
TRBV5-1,CASSLRDRETGELFF
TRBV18,CASSPGGAIEAFF
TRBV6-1,CASSLTSGGTDTQYF
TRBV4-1,CASSQEGDTQYF